These 10 T cell receptor beta chains originate from one sample sequenced in a study of CD8+CD57+ T cells in acquired aplastic anemia. In patients chosen for sequencing, flow cytometry had shown CD8+CD57+ cell expansion. Profiles of TCR beta VDJ and CDR3 were generated from a genomic DNA template. Each CDR3 protein is one row after TCRdb ran MiXCR on the reads. The sample has 180,000 or so distinct CDR3 sequences, around 60% seen once; the top ten hold roughly 46%. The sequencing sample was made of sorted CD4+, CD8+, or CD8+CD57+ T cells (not recorded which) from PBMCs. The source of these receptors is a human donor with aplastic anemia.

The chain has TRBV7-9 and TRBJ2-7, with a tentative D call TRBD1 (6 bases). CDR3 size: 13 residues. Germline-derived CDR1 and CDR2 are SEHNR and FQNEAQ (reference sequence). Trimming took off 4 bases at V and 7 bases at J, with 14 bases between the two ends. The CDR3 spells CASSSPGVGEQYF. In DNA form, the CDR3 reads TGTGCCAGCAGCTCCCCAGGGGTAGGGGAGCAGTACTTC.

The rearrangement uses TRBV29-1 and TRBJ1-1; 7 nucleotides agree with TRBD1. The CDR3 sequence is 15 residues long. CDR1 and CDR2 (germline): SQVTM, ANQGSEA. Germline trimming cut 5 bases from V and 1 base from J; bases unmatched to any gene: 10. CDR3 nucleotides: TGCAGCGTTAACTGGTCGGGACAGCCGAACACTGAAGCTTTCTTT. This sequence encodes CSVNWSGQPNTEAFF.

The V call is TRBV20-1, the J call TRBJ1-6; D uncertain. This CDR3 region has 12 residues. Germline assignment: CDR1 DFQATT and CDR2 SNEGSKA (reference sequence). Between the trimmed V and J ends, which lost 4 bases and 7 bases, there was a span of 8 bases. CDR3 sequence (DNA): TGCAGTGCTACCAGCCAAAATTCACCCCTCCACTTT. This gives the protein CSATSQNSPLHF.

V and J are TRBV7-6 and TRBJ1-1; D is uncertain. The V end was cut by 3 bases, the J end by 7 bases, with 18 bases between. Germline V lookup: CDR1 SGHVS, CDR2 FNYEAQ. The CDR3 runs to 15 residues. DNA for the CDR3: TGTGCCAGCAGCTTCGAAATCCAGAGGATGGATGAAGCTTTCTTT. This encodes CASSFEIQRMDEAFF.

The genes are TRBV20-1 and TRBJ2-3, with D unresolved. CDR1 and CDR2 (germline): DFQATT, SNEGSKA (reference sequence). The CDR3 totals 12 residues. V gave up 4 bases and J gave up 0 bases, with 5 bases separating them. Written as DNA, the CDR3 is TGCAGTGCTATGGCTAGCACAGATACGCAGTATTTT. Protein: CSAMASTDTQYF.

The chain recombines TRBV20-1 with TRBJ1-3; D is unclear. The ends were cut back, 5 bases at V and 4 bases at J, with 9 bases in the middle. This CDR3 comprises 12 residues. CDR1 is DFQATT and CDR2 is SNEGSKA in the germline V gene (reference sequence). For the CDR3, the DNA is TGCAGTGCTCGGGCAACCGGAAACACCATATATTTT. It encodes CSARATGNTIYF.

The chain has TRBV7-2 and TRBJ2-7; the match to TRBD2 covers 7 bases. The trim removed 0 bases at V and 9 bases at J, leaving 14 bases unmatched. This CDR3 comprises 16 residues. Germline-derived CDR1 and CDR2 are SGHTA and FQGNSA. The CDR3 bases are TGTGCCAGCAGCTTAGCGGTTGCGGGAGTCGGCCGGGTGCAGTACTTC. It yields the protein CASSLAVAGVGRVQYF.

In its sample, this clonotype was seen many times. The rearrangement uses TRBV7-6 and TRBJ1-6; D may be TRBD1 (5 bases). The V end lost 1 base, the J end lost 9 bases, and 13 bases lay between the germline ends. Germline V gives CDR1 SGHVS, CDR2 FNYEAQ. The CDR3 has 15 residues. The CDR3 DNA follows: TGTGCCAGCAGCTTAGGTGGGGGAAGGACTTCACCCCTCCACTTT. It encodes CASSLGGGRTSPLHF. Full variable domain (remainder filled in from reference TRBV7-6 and TRBJ1-6): GAGVSQSPRYKVTKRGQDVALRCDPISGHVSLYWYRQALGQGPEFLTYFNYEAQQDKSGLPNDRFSAERPEGSISTLTIQRTEQRDSAMYRCASSLGGGRTSPLHFGNGTRLTVT.

V is TRBV11-2 and J is TRBJ1-4; no definite D call. V was pared by 5 bases and J by 7 bases, with 23 bases between. The germline V gene encodes CDR1 SGHAT and CDR2 FQNNGV. CDR3 length: 17 amino acids. The CDR3 here is CASSRSSWRATGEKLFF. The CDR3 DNA sequence: TGTGCCAGCAGCCGAAGTTCGTGGAGGGCGACGGGTGAAAAACTGTTTTTT.

This chain joins TRBV4-1 and TRBJ2-7; D might be TRBD1 or TRBD2, each matching 6 bases. V was cut by 1 base and J by 6 bases, with 16 bases left in between. CDR3 size: 15 residues. Germline CDR1 MGHRA, CDR2 YSYEKL. The DNA of the CDR3 is TGCGCCAGCAGCCAAGTGGTTGGGGGGCTTGGCGAGCAGTACTTC. Translated: CASSQVVGGLGEQYF.